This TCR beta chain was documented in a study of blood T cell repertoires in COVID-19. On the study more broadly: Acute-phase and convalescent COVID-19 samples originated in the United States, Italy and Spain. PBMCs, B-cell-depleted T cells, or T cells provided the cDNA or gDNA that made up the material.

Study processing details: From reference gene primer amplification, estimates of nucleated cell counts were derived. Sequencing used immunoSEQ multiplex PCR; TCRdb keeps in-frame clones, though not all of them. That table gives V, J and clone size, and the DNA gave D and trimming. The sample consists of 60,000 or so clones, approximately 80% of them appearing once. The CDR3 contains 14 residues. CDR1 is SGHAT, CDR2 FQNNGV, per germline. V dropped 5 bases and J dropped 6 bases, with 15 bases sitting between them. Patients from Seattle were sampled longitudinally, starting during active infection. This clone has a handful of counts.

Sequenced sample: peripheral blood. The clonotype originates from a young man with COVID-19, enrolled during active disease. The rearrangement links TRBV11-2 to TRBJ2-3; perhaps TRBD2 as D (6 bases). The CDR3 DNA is TGTGCCAGCAGCCTCGGAGGAGGGCGGGATACGCAGTATTTT. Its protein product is CASSLGGGRDTQYF.